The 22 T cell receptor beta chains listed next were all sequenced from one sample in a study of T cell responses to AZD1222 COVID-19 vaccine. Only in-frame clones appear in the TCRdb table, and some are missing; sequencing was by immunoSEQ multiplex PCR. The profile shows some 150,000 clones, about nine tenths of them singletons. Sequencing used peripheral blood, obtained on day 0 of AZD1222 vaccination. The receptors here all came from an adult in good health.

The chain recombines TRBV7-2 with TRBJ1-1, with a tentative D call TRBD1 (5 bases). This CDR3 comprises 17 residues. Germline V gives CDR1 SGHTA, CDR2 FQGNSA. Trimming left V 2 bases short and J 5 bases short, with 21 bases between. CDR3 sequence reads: CASSLSYQPGGWTEAFF. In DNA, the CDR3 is TGTGCCAGCAGCTTATCGTACCAACCTGGGGGTTGGACTGAAGCTTTCTTT.

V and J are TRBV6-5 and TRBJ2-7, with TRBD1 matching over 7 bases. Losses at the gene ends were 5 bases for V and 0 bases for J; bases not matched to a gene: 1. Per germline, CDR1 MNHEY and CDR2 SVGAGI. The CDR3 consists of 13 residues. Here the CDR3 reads CASSRQGSYEQYF. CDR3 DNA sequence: TGTGCCAGCAGTCGACAGGGCTCCTACGAGCAGTACTTC.

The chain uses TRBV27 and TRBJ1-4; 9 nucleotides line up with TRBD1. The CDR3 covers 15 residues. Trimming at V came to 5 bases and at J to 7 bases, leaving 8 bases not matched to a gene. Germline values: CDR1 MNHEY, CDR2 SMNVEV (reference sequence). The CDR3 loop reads CASSPKGQGTEKLFF. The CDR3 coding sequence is TGTGCCAGCAGTCCAAAGGGACAGGGTACTGAAAAACTGTTTTTT.

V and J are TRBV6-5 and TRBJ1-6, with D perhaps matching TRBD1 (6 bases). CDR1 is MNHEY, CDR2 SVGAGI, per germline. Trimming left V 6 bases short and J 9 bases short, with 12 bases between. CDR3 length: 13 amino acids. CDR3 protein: CASRIQGSSPLHF. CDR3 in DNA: TGTGCCAGCAGAATACAGGGAAGTTCACCCCTCCACTTT.

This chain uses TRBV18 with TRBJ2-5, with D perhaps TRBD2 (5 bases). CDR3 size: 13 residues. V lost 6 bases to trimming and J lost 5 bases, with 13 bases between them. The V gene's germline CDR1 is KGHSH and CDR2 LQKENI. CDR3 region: CASSDREVETQYF. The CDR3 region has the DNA TGTGCCAGCTCGGACCGGGAAGTTGAGACCCAGTACTTC.

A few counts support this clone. The CDR3 loop reads CASSRMTGPTGELFF. CDR3 DNA sequence: TGTGCCAGCAGCCGGATGACGGGTCCCACCGGGGAGCTGTTTTTT. The V gene is TRBV11-2, the J gene TRBJ2-2; D ambiguous. CDR1 is SGHAT and CDR2 is FQNNGV in the germline V gene. The CDR3 spans 15 residues. V was cut by 5 bases and J by 4 bases, with 14 bases left in between.

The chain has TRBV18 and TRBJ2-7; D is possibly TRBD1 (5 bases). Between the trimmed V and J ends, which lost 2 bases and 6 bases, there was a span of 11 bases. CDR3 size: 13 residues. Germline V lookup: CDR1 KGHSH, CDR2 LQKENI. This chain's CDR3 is CASSPMPRGEQYF. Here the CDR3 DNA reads TGTGCCAGCTCACCAATGCCTAGGGGCGAGCAGTACTTC. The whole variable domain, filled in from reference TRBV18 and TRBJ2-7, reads NAGVMQNPRHLVRRRGQEARLRCSPMKGHSHVYWYRQLPEEGLKFMVYLQKENIIDESGMPKERFSAEFPKEGPSILRIQQVVRGDSAAYFCASSPMPRGEQYFGPGTRLTVT.

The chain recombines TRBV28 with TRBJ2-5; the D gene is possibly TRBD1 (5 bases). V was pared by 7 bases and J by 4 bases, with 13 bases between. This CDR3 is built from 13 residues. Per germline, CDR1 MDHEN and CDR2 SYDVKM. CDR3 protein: CASKTPGLETQYF. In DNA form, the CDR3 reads TGTGCCAGCAAAACGCCAGGGTTAGAGACCCAGTACTTC.

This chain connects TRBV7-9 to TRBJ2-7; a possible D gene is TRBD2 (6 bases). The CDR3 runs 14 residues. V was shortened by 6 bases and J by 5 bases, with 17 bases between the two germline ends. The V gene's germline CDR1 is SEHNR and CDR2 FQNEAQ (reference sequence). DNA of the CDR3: TGTGCCAGCAGGTACGGGACTGCCATCGACGAGCAGTACTTC. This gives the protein CASRYGTAIDEQYF.

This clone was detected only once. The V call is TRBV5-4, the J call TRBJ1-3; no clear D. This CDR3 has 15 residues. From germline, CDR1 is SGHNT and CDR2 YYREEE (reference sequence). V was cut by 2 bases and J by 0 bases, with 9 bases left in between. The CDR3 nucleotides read TGTGCCAGCAGCTTTATGGTGGGCTCTGGAAACACCATATATTTT. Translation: CASSFMVGSGNTIYF.

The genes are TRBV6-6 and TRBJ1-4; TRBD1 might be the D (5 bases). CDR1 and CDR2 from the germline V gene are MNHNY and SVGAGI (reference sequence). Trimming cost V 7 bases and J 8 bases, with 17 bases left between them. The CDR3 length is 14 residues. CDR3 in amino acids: CASTEAGEGEKLFF. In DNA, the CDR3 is TGTGCCAGCACTGAGGCGGGGGAAGGAGAAAAACTGTTTTTT.

CDR3 nucleotide sequence: TGCGCCAGCAGCCAAGTCTTCGCATTGGGCAATCAGCCCCAGCATTTT. Amino acids: CASSQVFALGNQPQHF. This sequence joins TRBV4-1 and TRBJ1-5, with unresolved D. V lost 1 base and J 2 bases, leaving 12 bases between the germline ends. CDR1 and CDR2 from the germline V gene are MGHRA and YSYEKL. The CDR3 is 16 residues long.

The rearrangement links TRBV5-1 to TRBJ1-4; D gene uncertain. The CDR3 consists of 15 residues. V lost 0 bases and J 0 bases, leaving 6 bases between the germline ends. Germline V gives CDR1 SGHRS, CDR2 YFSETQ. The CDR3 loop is CASSLGHSTNEKLFF. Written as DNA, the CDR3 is TGCGCCAGCAGCTTGGGACATTCAACTAATGAAAAACTGTTTTTT.

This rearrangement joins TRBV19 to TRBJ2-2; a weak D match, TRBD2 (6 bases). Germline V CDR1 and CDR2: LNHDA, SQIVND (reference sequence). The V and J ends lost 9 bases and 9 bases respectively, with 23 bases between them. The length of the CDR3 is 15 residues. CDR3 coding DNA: TGTGCCAGCTCCGAGGTAGGAGCGGGTAGGTGGGAGCTGTTTTTT. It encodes CASSEVGAGRWELFF.

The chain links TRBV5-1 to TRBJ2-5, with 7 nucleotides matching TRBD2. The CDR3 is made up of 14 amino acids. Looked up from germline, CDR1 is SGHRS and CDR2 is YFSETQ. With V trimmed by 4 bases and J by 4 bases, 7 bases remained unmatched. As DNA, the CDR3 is TGCGCCAGCAGCCAGCGGGGAGCGGGAGAGACCCAGTACTTC. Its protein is CASSQRGAGETQYF.

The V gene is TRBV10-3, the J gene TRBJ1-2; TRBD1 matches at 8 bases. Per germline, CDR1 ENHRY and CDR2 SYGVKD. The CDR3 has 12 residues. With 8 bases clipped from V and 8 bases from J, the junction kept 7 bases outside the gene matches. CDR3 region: CAIQTGDRGYTF. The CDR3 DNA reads TGTGCCATCCAGACAGGGGATCGAGGCTACACCTTC.

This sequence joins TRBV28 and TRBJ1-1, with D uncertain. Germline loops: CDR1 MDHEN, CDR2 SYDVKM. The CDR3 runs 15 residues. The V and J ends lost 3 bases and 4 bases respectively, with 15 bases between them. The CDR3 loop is CASSFGWIEGTEAFF. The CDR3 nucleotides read TGTGCCAGCAGTTTTGGTTGGATCGAGGGCACTGAAGCTTTCTTT.

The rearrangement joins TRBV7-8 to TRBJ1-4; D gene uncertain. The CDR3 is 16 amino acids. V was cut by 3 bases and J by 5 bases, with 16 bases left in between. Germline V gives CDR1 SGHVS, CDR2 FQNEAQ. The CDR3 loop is CASSFPGWQSNEKLFF. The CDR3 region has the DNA TGTGCCAGCAGCTTCCCCGGGTGGCAGTCCAATGAAAAACTGTTTTTT.

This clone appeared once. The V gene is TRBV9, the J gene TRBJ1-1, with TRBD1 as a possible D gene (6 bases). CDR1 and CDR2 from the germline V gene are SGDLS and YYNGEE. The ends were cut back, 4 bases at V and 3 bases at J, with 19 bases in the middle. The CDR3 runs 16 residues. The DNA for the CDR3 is TGTGCCAGCAGCCCCCGATCGGACAGAGAACACACTGAAGCTTTCTTT. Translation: CASSPRSDREHTEAFF.

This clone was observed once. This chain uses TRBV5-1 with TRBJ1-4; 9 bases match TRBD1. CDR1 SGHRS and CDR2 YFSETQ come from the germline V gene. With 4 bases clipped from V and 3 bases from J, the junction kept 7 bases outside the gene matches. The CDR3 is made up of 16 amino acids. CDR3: CASSAGTGLANEKLFF. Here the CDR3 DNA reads TGCGCCAGCAGCGCTGGGACAGGGTTAGCTAATGAAAAACTGTTTTTT.

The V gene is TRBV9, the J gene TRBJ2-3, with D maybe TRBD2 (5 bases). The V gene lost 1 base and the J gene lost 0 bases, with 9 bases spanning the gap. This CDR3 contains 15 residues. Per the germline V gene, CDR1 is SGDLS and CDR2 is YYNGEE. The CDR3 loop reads CASSVTGDSTDTQYF. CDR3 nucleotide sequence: TGTGCCAGCAGCGTAACCGGGGATAGCACAGATACGCAGTATTTT.

Here the CDR3 reads CASSQDGFPGGDTDTQYF. As DNA, the CDR3 is TGCGCCAGCAGCCAAGATGGTTTCCCGGGAGGGGACACAGATACGCAGTATTTT. This chain links TRBV4-1 with TRBJ2-3; TRBD2 matches 8 bases. J gave up 2 bases and V 0 bases, and 10 bases lay outside the gene matches. This CDR3 region has 18 residues. CDR1 and CDR2 from the germline V gene are MGHRA and YSYEKL.